This paragraph reports one T cell receptor (beta chain). One junction end does not reproduce the germline sequence, and a read error may be involved. The protocol was immunoSEQ multiplex PCR, while the TCRdb copy is restricted to in-frame clones and leaves out a portion. The top ten clones hold under 0.4% of a sample with some 40,000 clones, approximately 94% of them seen once. While infection was still active, Seattle patients were enrolled and then followed longitudinally. Germline V gene data show CDR1 as LNHDA and CDR2 as SQIVND (reference sequence). The CDR3 runs 15 residues. The data were taken from a study of blood T cell repertoires in COVID-19. At the level of the study: Sites across the United States, Italy and Spain contributed samples from acute and convalescent COVID-19. PBMCs, B-cell-depleted T cells, or T cells were the source of the cDNA or gDNA that made up the material.

This rearrangement joins TRBV19 to TRBJ2-7; D may be TRBD1 (6 bases). Sequencing input: peripheral blood. The sequence was collected from a man aged 45-60 years with COVID-19, enrolled during active disease. The CDR3 coding sequence is TGTGTCAGTAGTATAGTCTTACAGGGCGTCTACGAGCAGTACTTC. As protein: CVSSIVLQGVYEQYF.